Listed below are T cell receptor beta chains from one sample, sequenced in a study of identifying expanded T cells in peripheral blood. Measured with immunoSEQ multiplex PCR; TCRdb has only the in-frame clones, and not every one. The table has over 100,000 clones, 88% seen once. The sequencing sample was made of blood. The receptors here all came from a person aged 18 to 75 in good health. CDR3s include the opening cysteine and the closing phenylalanine or tryptophan. Fields, in order: clone size, D gene, V gene, J gene, CDR3 length, CDR3 DNA, CDR3 protein. The D gene is left open where the match is weak. Size is stated for part of the rows, as once, few or many counts, or as a class when the clone is expanded.

clone_size: .; d_call: TRBD1; v_call: TRBV4-2; j_call: TRBJ1-4; cdr3_length: 16; cdr3_nt: TGTGCCAGCAGCCCTCGTGCGGGACAGAGTAATGAAAAACTGTTTTTT; cdr3_aa: CASSPRAGQSNEKLFF
clone_size: .; d_call: TRBD1; v_call: TRBV5-1; j_call: TRBJ2-7; cdr3_length: 16; cdr3_nt: TGCGCCAGCAGCTTAACCACGGGACAGGGTTTCTACGAGCAGTACTTC; cdr3_aa: CASSLTTGQGFYEQYF
clone_size: .; d_call: TRBD2; v_call: TRBV19; j_call: TRBJ2-7; cdr3_length: 15; cdr3_nt: TGTGCCAGTAGTATGCTGACTAGCGTCCATCACGAGCAGTACTTC; cdr3_aa: CASSMLTSVHHEQYF
clone_size: .; d_call: .; v_call: TRBV6-1; j_call: TRBJ1-2; cdr3_length: 15; cdr3_nt: TGTGCCAGCTCTCCGATGGGGGCCGCGGTTCAAAGCTACACCTTC; cdr3_aa: CASSPMGAAVQSYTF
clone_size: .; d_call: TRBD2; v_call: TRBV7-8; j_call: TRBJ2-5; cdr3_length: 15; cdr3_nt: TGTGCCAGCAGCTCACCACTAGCGGGGCAAGAGACCCAGTACTTC; cdr3_aa: CASSSPLAGQETQYF
clone_size: .; d_call: TRBD1; v_call: TRBV4-1; j_call: TRBJ1-4; cdr3_length: 15; cdr3_nt: TGCGCCAGCAGCCCATACATAAGACAGGGAGAAAAACTGTTTTTT; cdr3_aa: CASSPYIRQGEKLFF
clone_size: .; d_call: .; v_call: TRBV14; j_call: TRBJ1-1; cdr3_length: 14; cdr3_nt: TGTGCCAGCAGCCGTACCCAGGGAAACACTGAAGCTTTCTTT; cdr3_aa: CASSRTQGNTEAFF
clone_size: .; d_call: TRBD2; v_call: TRBV7-2; j_call: TRBJ2-1; cdr3_length: 15; cdr3_nt: TGTGCCAGCAGCAAACGTGCGGGGGGGCAATATGAGCAGTTCTTC; cdr3_aa: CASSKRAGGQYEQFF
clone_size: .; d_call: TRBD1; v_call: TRBV10-3; j_call: TRBJ2-7; cdr3_length: 15; cdr3_nt: TGTGCCATCAGTGTCACCCGGACAGGGGGGTACGAGCAGTACTTC; cdr3_aa: CAISVTRTGGYEQYF
clone_size: .; d_call: .; v_call: TRBV6-5; j_call: TRBJ2-3; cdr3_length: 15; cdr3_nt: TGTGCCAGCAGTCCACGTGGGTGGGGCACAGATACGCAGTATTTT; cdr3_aa: CASSPRGWGTDTQYF
clone_size: .; d_call: .; v_call: TRBV18; j_call: TRBJ2-6; cdr3_length: 14; cdr3_nt: TGTGCCAGCTCACCGGAGTCTGGGGCCAACGTCCTGACTTTC; cdr3_aa: CASSPESGANVLTF
clone_size: .; d_call: .; v_call: TRBV28; j_call: TRBJ2-7; cdr3_length: 15; cdr3_nt: TGTGCCAGCAGATCTTCAGGGGTAATCTCCTACGAGCAGTACTTC; cdr3_aa: CASRSSGVISYEQYF
clone_size: .; d_call: TRBD2; v_call: TRBV4-2; j_call: TRBJ2-3; cdr3_length: 16; cdr3_nt: TGTGCCAGCAGCCAAGGTGGCCTAGCGGGAGAAGATACGCAGTATTTT; cdr3_aa: CASSQGGLAGEDTQYF
clone_size: .; d_call: .; v_call: TRBV28; j_call: TRBJ2-5; cdr3_length: 12; cdr3_nt: TGTGCCAGCAACCGGGGATTGGAGACCCAGTACTTC; cdr3_aa: CASNRGLETQYF
clone_size: .; d_call: .; v_call: TRBV10-3; j_call: TRBJ2-3; cdr3_length: 14; cdr3_nt: TGTGCCATCAGTCCAACTTACAGGATCGATACGCAGTATTTT; cdr3_aa: CAISPTYRIDTQYF
clone_size: .; d_call: .; v_call: TRBV7-3; j_call: TRBJ1-3; cdr3_length: 17; cdr3_nt: TGTGCCAGCAGCTTAAATGGTCCTACTCTCTCTGGAAACACCATATATTTT; cdr3_aa: CASSLNGPTLSGNTIYF
clone_size: .; d_call: .; v_call: TRBV28; j_call: TRBJ2-2; cdr3_length: 13; cdr3_nt: TGTGCCAGCAGTTTAGCCGCCGCCGGGGAGCTGTTTTTT; cdr3_aa: CASSLAAAGELFF
clone_size: .; d_call: .; v_call: TRBV9; j_call: TRBJ2-1; cdr3_length: 14; cdr3_nt: TGTGCCAGCAGCGGCCTAGACAGAAACAATGAGCAGTTCTTC; cdr3_aa: CASSGLDRNNEQFF
clone_size: .; d_call: TRBD1; v_call: TRBV5-1; j_call: TRBJ2-5; cdr3_length: 15; cdr3_nt: TGCGCCAGCAGCCCGGACAGGGGATTCCAAGAGACCCAGTACTTC; cdr3_aa: CASSPDRGFQETQYF
clone_size: .; d_call: TRBD1; v_call: TRBV28; j_call: TRBJ1-2; cdr3_length: 14; cdr3_nt: TGTGCCAGCAGCCCTGGGACAGGGGACTATGGCTACACCTTC; cdr3_aa: CASSPGTGDYGYTF
clone_size: .; d_call: .; v_call: TRBV5-8; j_call: TRBJ2-1; cdr3_length: 16; cdr3_nt: TGTGCCAGCAGCTTGGGAGGCGGCCGCTCCTACAATGAGCAGTTCTTC; cdr3_aa: CASSLGGGRSYNEQFF
clone_size: .; d_call: .; v_call: TRBV11-3; j_call: TRBJ2-1; cdr3_length: 15; cdr3_nt: TGTGCCAGCAGTCCTGGACCCGTGTCGGCCAATGAGCAGTTCTTC; cdr3_aa: CASSPGPVSANEQFF
clone_size: .; d_call: .; v_call: TRBV14; j_call: TRBJ1-2; cdr3_length: 14; cdr3_nt: TGTGCCAGCAGCCAACTCTCGGGATACTATGGCTACACCTTC; cdr3_aa: CASSQLSGYYGYTF
clone_size: .; d_call: TRBD1; v_call: TRBV4-1; j_call: TRBJ1-1; cdr3_length: 15; cdr3_nt: TGCGCCAGCAACGATAGGACAGGGGCGAACACTGAAGCTTTCTTT; cdr3_aa: CASNDRTGANTEAFF
clone_size: few; d_call: .; v_call: TRBV7-9; j_call: TRBJ1-5; cdr3_length: 15; cdr3_nt: TGTGCCAGCAGCTTAGAGGGAAGAGGCAATCAGCCCCAGCATTTT; cdr3_aa: CASSLEGRGNQPQHF
clone_size: .; d_call: .; v_call: TRBV5-1; j_call: TRBJ2-1; cdr3_length: 16; cdr3_nt: TGCGCCAGCAGCTTTGGCGAACTAAGCTCCTACAATGAGCAGTTCTTC; cdr3_aa: CASSFGELSSYNEQFF
clone_size: .; d_call: .; v_call: TRBV14; j_call: TRBJ2-7; cdr3_length: 15; cdr3_nt: TGTGCCAGCAGCCAAGCCACAGGGCTTTTTTACGAGCAGTACTTC; cdr3_aa: CASSQATGLFYEQYF
clone_size: .; d_call: .; v_call: TRBV2; j_call: TRBJ2-7; cdr3_length: 13; cdr3_nt: TGTGCCAGCAGTGCAGCACAGTACCACGAGCAGTACTTC; cdr3_aa: CASSAAQYHEQYF
clone_size: .; d_call: .; v_call: TRBV7-6; j_call: TRBJ2-1; cdr3_length: 13; cdr3_nt: TGTGCCAGCAGCTCCATTCTCGGGAATGAGCAGTTCTTC; cdr3_aa: CASSSILGNEQFF
clone_size: .; d_call: TRBD1; v_call: TRBV9; j_call: TRBJ2-2; cdr3_length: 15; cdr3_nt: TGTGCCAGCAGCGTCGTGCAGGGGGCCACCGGGGAGCTGTTTTTT; cdr3_aa: CASSVVQGATGELFF
clone_size: .; d_call: .; v_call: TRBV2; j_call: TRBJ2-7; cdr3_length: 12; cdr3_nt: TGTGCCAGCAGCAGGGGACTATACGAGCAGTACTTC; cdr3_aa: CASSRGLYEQYF
clone_size: .; d_call: .; v_call: TRBV5-4; j_call: TRBJ2-5; cdr3_length: 16; cdr3_nt: TGTGCCAGCAGCGGCCCCAAGCGGGGAGGGGGGGAGACCCAGTACTTC; cdr3_aa: CASSGPKRGGGETQYF
clone_size: .; d_call: .; v_call: TRBV30; j_call: TRBJ1-3; cdr3_length: 13; cdr3_nt: TGTGCCTGGAGTGTAGGTGGGGGGAACACCATATATTTT; cdr3_aa: CAWSVGGGNTIYF
clone_size: .; d_call: TRBD2; v_call: TRBV9; j_call: TRBJ2-1; cdr3_length: 15; cdr3_nt: TGTGCCAGCAGCGTAGAACTAGCGGGAGGAAATGAGCAGTTCTTC; cdr3_aa: CASSVELAGGNEQFF
clone_size: .; d_call: TRBD1; v_call: TRBV27; j_call: TRBJ2-1; cdr3_length: 15; cdr3_nt: TGTGCCAGCAGCTTCTTGGACAGGGTGGTCGATGAGCAGTTCTTC; cdr3_aa: CASSFLDRVVDEQFF
clone_size: .; d_call: .; v_call: TRBV7-9; j_call: TRBJ1-4; cdr3_length: 14; cdr3_nt: TGTGCCAGCAGCTTTCAGGGGTATAATGAAAAACTGTTTTTT; cdr3_aa: CASSFQGYNEKLFF
clone_size: .; d_call: .; v_call: TRBV20-1; j_call: TRBJ1-4; cdr3_length: 11; cdr3_nt: TGCAGTGCCGTAAGCGGTGAAAAACTGTTTTTT; cdr3_aa: CSAVSGEKLFF
clone_size: .; d_call: .; v_call: TRBV28; j_call: TRBJ2-2; cdr3_length: 15; cdr3_nt: TGTGCCAGCAGTCGCCCCTCCAGGAACACCGGGGAGCTGTTTTTT; cdr3_aa: CASSRPSRNTGELFF
clone_size: once; d_call: .; v_call: TRBV5-1; j_call: TRBJ2-3; cdr3_length: 13; cdr3_nt: TGCGCCAGCAGAAGGGAGGACACAGATACGCAGTATTTT; cdr3_aa: CASRREDTDTQYF
clone_size: .; d_call: TRBD1; v_call: TRBV7-2; j_call: TRBJ2-7; cdr3_length: 14; cdr3_nt: TGTGCCAGCAGCCGGGACAGGAGCTCCTACGAGCAGTACTTC; cdr3_aa: CASSRDRSSYEQYF
clone_size: .; d_call: .; v_call: TRBV5-1; j_call: TRBJ1-1; cdr3_length: 14; cdr3_nt: TGCGCCAGTGTCGCCACCCCAGGGGCCACTGAAGCTTTCTTT; cdr3_aa: CASVATPGATEAFF
clone_size: .; d_call: .; v_call: TRBV5-1; j_call: TRBJ2-1; cdr3_length: 15; cdr3_nt: TGCGCCAGCAGTTTCGGGGGCGCGTCTTACAATGAGCAGTTCTTC; cdr3_aa: CASSFGGASYNEQFF
clone_size: .; d_call: .; v_call: TRBV7-3; j_call: TRBJ1-2; cdr3_length: 12; cdr3_nt: TGTGCCAGCGCACAGCCGGGGTATGGCTACACCTTC; cdr3_aa: CASAQPGYGYTF
clone_size: .; d_call: .; v_call: TRBV5-4; j_call: TRBJ1-2; cdr3_length: 13; cdr3_nt: TGTGCCAGCAGCTTGGGGCAGAACTATGGCTACACCTTC; cdr3_aa: CASSLGQNYGYTF
clone_size: .; d_call: .; v_call: TRBV7-9; j_call: TRBJ1-2; cdr3_length: 14; cdr3_nt: TGTGCCAGCAGCCATACCCAGGGGAACTATGGCTACACCTTC; cdr3_aa: CASSHTQGNYGYTF
clone_size: .; d_call: .; v_call: TRBV5-6; j_call: TRBJ1-4; cdr3_length: 18; cdr3_nt: TGTGCCAGCAGCTTGCTTGGGGAAGAAGGGTCAACTAATGAAAAACTGTTTTTT; cdr3_aa: CASSLLGEEGSTNEKLFF
clone_size: .; d_call: .; v_call: TRBV28; j_call: TRBJ1-5; cdr3_length: 14; cdr3_nt: TGTGCCAGCAGTAGGGTGTTTGGCAATCAGCCCCAGCATTTT; cdr3_aa: CASSRVFGNQPQHF
clone_size: .; d_call: .; v_call: TRBV5-1; j_call: TRBJ2-7; cdr3_length: 13; cdr3_nt: TGCGCCAGCAGCTTGGGAACCGGACGCGAGCAGTACTTC; cdr3_aa: CASSLGTGREQYF
clone_size: .; d_call: .; v_call: TRBV6-5; j_call: TRBJ2-2; cdr3_length: 15; cdr3_nt: TGTGCCAGCAGATTCACGGGAGCCACCACCGGGGAGCTGTTTTTT; cdr3_aa: CASRFTGATTGELFF
clone_size: .; d_call: TRBD1; v_call: TRBV5-1; j_call: TRBJ2-5; cdr3_length: 15; cdr3_nt: TGCGCCAGCAGCTTGGGCGGACAGGGCAGGAGGGAGCAGTACTTC; cdr3_aa: CASSLGGQGRREQYF
clone_size: .; d_call: TRBD1; v_call: TRBV5-6; j_call: TRBJ1-2; cdr3_length: 18; cdr3_nt: TGTGCCAGCAGCTTAAATCGAATGACAGGGGTAGATCTCTATGGCTACACCTTC; cdr3_aa: CASSLNRMTGVDLYGYTF
clone_size: .; d_call: .; v_call: TRBV11-2; j_call: TRBJ1-1; cdr3_length: 13; cdr3_nt: TGTGCCAGCAGCTTAGTCCGTAACACTGAAGCTTTCTTT; cdr3_aa: CASSLVRNTEAFF
clone_size: .; d_call: .; v_call: TRBV14; j_call: TRBJ1-1; cdr3_length: 13; cdr3_nt: TGTGCCAGCAGGCGCGCACCGAGCACTGAAGCTTTCTTT; cdr3_aa: CASRRAPSTEAFF
clone_size: few; d_call: .; v_call: TRBV25-1; j_call: TRBJ1-3; cdr3_length: 15; cdr3_nt: TGTGCCAGCAGTGGGGTCAGGGAATATGGAAACACCATATATTTT; cdr3_aa: CASSGVREYGNTIYF
clone_size: .; d_call: .; v_call: TRBV28; j_call: TRBJ1-2; cdr3_length: 16; cdr3_nt: TGTGCCAGCAGTTCCCTTGACAGGAACGCTTATCGTGGCTACACCTTC; cdr3_aa: CASSSLDRNAYRGYTF
clone_size: .; d_call: TRBD2; v_call: TRBV5-8; j_call: TRBJ2-3; cdr3_length: 15; cdr3_nt: TGTGCCAGCACCGGGACTAGCGGGAGAACAAAGGTTTACTATTTT; cdr3_aa: CASTGTSGRTKVYYF
clone_size: .; d_call: TRBD1; v_call: TRBV27; j_call: TRBJ2-5; cdr3_length: 13; cdr3_nt: TGTGCCAGCAGTTCCGACAGGGCGGAGACCCAGTACTTC; cdr3_aa: CASSSDRAETQYF
clone_size: .; d_call: .; v_call: TRBV27; j_call: TRBJ1-2; cdr3_length: 16; cdr3_nt: TGTGCCAGCAGTGTATCTTACAGGGTGGGTGAGGATGGCTACACCTTC; cdr3_aa: CASSVSYRVGEDGYTF
clone_size: .; d_call: TRBD1; v_call: TRBV4-3; j_call: TRBJ1-2; cdr3_length: 15; cdr3_nt: TGCGCCAGCAGCCAAGATATAGGACAGGGAGGAGGCTACACCTTC; cdr3_aa: CASSQDIGQGGGYTF
clone_size: .; d_call: .; v_call: TRBV10-3; j_call: TRBJ1-2; cdr3_length: 12; cdr3_nt: TGTGCCACCTCCGAGGGGAACTATGGCTACACCTTC; cdr3_aa: CATSEGNYGYTF